This TCR beta chain derives from a study of T cells after posttransplantation cyclophosphamide. This table comes from immunoSEQ multiplex PCR, and its TCRdb copy is limited to in-frame clones, with some not included. The sample lists about 18,000 clones; roughly 85% were seen once. Overall study findings and caveats: Donor CD8+ memory clones often dominated recipient blood repertoires at later times. Tissue-infiltrating T cells from skin or gut overlapped little with blood T cells.

About this clone itself: Antigen unknown.

With 6 bases removed from V and 8 bases from J, the gap between germline ends came to 14 bases. The germline gives CDR1 MDHEN, CDR2 SYDVKM. The CDR3 runs to 13 residues. This related bone marrow graft donor gave peripheral blood on the day of marrow donation. The chain uses TRBV28 and TRBJ1-3; D may be TRBD1 (6 bases). The sequence came from a man in his thirties or forties in good health and a related stem cell transplant donor. Input material: memory CD4+ T cells sorted from blood. This CDR3 reads CASSRGGEDTIYF. CDR3 sequence (DNA): TGTGCCAGCAGCCGAGGGGGGGAAGACACCATATATTTT.